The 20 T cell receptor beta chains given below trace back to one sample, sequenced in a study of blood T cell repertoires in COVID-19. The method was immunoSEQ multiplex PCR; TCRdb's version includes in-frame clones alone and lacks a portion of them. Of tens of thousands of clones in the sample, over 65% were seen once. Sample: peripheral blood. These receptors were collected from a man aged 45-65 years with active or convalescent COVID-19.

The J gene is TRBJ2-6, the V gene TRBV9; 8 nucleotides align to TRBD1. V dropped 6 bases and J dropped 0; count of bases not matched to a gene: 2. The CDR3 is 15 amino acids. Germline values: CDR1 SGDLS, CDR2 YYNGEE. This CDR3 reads CASKQGDSGANVLTF. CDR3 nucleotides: TGTGCCAGCAAACAGGGGGACTCTGGGGCCAACGTCCTGACTTTC.

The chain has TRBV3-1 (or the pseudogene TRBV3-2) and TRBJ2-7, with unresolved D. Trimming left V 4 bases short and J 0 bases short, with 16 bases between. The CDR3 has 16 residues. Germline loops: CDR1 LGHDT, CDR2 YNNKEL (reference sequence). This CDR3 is CASSPLGRPSSYEQYF. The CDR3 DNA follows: TGTGCCAGCAGCCCTCTGGGCAGGCCAAGCTCCTACGAGCAGTACTTC.

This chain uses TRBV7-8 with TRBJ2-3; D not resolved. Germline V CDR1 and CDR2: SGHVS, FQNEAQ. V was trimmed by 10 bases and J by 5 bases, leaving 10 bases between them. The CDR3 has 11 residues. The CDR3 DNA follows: TGTGCCACAGAAAATAAAGATACGCAGTATTTT. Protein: CATENKDTQYF.

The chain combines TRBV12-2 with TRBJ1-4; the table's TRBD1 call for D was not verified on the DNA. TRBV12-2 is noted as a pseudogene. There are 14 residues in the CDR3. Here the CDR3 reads CASRRDRINEKLFF. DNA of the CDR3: TGTGCAAGTCGCCGCGACAGAATCAATGAAAAACTGTTTTTT.

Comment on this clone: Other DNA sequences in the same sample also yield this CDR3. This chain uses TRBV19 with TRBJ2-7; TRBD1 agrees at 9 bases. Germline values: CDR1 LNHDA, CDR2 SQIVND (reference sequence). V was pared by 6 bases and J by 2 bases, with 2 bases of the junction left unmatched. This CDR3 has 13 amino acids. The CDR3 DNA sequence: TGTGCCAGTAGGGACAGGGGCACCTACGAGCAGTACTTC. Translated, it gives CASRDRGTYEQYF.

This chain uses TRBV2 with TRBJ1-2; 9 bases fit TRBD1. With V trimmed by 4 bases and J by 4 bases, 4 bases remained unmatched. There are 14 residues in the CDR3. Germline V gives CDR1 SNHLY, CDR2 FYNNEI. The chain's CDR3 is CASSGGQGIYGYTF. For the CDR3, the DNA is TGTGCCAGCAGTGGGGGACAGGGTATCTATGGCTACACCTTC.

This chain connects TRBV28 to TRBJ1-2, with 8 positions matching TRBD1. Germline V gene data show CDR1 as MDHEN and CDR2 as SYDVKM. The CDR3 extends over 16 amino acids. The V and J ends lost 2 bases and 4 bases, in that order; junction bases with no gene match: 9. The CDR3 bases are TGTGCCAGCAGTTTAGCCAATCAGGGGGCTTTCTATGGCTACACCTTC. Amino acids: CASSLANQGAFYGYTF.

The CDR3 sequence: CASSRGPGVVTDTQYF. As DNA, the CDR3 is TGTGCCAGCAGCCGGGGGCCAGGAGTTGTCACAGATACGCAGTATTTT. V usage is TRBV3-1 (or the pseudogene TRBV3-2) and J usage is TRBJ2-3; maybe TRBD1 (6 bases). There are 16 residues in the CDR3. CDR1 LGHDT and CDR2 YNNKEL come from the germline V gene (reference sequence). V lost 4 bases and J 2 bases, leaving 16 bases between the germline ends.

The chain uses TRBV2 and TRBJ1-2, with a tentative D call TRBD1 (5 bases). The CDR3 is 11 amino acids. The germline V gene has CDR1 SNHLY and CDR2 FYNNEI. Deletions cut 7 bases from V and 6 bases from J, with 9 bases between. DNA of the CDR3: TGTGCCAGCATCAGGGATGATGGCTACACCTTC. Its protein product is CASIRDDGYTF.

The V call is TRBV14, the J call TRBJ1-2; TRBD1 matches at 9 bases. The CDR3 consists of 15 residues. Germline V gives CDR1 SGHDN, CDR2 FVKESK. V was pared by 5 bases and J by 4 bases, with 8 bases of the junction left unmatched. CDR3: CASSAGQGRSYGYTF. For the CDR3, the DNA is TGTGCCAGCAGCGCGGGACAGGGTCGTTCCTATGGCTACACCTTC.

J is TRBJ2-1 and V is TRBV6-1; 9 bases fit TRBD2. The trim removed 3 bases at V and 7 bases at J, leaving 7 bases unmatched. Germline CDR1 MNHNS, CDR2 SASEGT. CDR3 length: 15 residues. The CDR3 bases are TGTGCCAGCAGTGAGGCTAGCGGGGTCAAAAATGAGCAGTTCTTC. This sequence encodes CASSEASGVKNEQFF.

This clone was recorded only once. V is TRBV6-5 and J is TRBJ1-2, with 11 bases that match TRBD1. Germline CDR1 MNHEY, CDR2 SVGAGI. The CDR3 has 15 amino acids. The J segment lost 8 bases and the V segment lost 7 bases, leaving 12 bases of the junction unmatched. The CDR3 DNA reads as TGTGCCAGCATGGCAGAGGCAGGGACAGGGGGAGGCTACACCTTC. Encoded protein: CASMAEAGTGGGYTF.

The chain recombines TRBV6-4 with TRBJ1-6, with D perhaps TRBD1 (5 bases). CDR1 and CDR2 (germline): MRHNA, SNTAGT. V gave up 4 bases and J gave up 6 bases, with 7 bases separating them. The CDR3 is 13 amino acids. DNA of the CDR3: TGTGCCAGCAGTGGACAGCCTAATTCACCCCTCCACTTT. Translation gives CASSGQPNSPLHF.

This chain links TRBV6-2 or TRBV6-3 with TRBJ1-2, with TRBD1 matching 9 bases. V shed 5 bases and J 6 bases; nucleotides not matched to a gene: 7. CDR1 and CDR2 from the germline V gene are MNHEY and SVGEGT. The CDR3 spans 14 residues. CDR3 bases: TGTGCCAGCAGTCTCGGGACAGGGTTCGATGGCTACACCTTC. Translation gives CASSLGTGFDGYTF.

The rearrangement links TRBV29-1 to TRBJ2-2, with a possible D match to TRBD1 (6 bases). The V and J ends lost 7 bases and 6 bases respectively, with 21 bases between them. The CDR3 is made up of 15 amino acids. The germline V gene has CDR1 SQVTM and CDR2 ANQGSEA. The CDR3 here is CSARVRTEKAGELFF. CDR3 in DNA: TGCAGCGCCAGAGTCCGGACAGAAAAGGCCGGGGAGCTGTTTTTT.

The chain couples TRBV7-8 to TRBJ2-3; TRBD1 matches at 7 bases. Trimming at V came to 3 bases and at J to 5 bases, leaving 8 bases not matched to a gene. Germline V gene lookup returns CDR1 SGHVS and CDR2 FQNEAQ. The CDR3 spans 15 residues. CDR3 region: CASSLRGRVEDTQYF. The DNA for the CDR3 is TGTGCCAGCAGCTTGAGGGGGCGTGTGGAAGATACGCAGTATTTT.

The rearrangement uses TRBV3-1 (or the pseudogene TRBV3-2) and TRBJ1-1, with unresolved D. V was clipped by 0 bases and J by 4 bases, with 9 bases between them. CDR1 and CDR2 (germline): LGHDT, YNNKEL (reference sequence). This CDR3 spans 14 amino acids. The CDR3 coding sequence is TGTGCCAGCAGCCAAGACCCAGGTACCACTGAAGCTTTCTTT. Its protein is CASSQDPGTTEAFF.

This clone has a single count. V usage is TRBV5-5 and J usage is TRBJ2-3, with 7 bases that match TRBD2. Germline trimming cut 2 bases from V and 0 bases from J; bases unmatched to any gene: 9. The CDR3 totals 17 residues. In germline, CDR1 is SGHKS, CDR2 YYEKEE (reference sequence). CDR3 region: CASSLRGGVSSTDTQYF. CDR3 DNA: TGTGCCAGCAGCTTACGCGGGGGTGTCTCTAGCACAGATACGCAGTATTTT.

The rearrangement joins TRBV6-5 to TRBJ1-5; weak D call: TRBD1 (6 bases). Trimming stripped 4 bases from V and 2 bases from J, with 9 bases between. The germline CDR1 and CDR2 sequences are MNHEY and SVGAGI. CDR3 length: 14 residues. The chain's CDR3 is CASSSRGGNQPQHF. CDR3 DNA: TGTGCCAGCAGTTCCAGGGGAGGCAATCAGCCCCAGCATTTT.

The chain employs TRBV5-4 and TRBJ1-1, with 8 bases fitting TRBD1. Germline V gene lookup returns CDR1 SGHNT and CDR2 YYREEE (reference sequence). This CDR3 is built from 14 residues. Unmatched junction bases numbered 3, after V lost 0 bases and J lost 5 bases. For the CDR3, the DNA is TGTGCCAGCAGCTTGGACAGGGGGGATACTGAAGCTTTCTTT. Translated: CASSLDRGDTEAFF.